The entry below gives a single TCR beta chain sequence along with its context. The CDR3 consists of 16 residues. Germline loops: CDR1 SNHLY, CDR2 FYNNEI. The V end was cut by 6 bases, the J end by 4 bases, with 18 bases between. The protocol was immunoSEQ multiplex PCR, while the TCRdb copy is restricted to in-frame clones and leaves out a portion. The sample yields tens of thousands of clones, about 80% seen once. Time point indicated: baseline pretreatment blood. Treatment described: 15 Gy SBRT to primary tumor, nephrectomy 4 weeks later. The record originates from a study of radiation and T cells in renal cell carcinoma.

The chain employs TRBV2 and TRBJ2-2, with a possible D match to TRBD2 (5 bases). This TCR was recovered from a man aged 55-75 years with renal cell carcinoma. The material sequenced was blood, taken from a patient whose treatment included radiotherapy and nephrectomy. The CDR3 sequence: CASSENSAVLTGELFF. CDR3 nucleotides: TGTGCCAGCAGCGAAAACTCAGCGGTCCTCACCGGGGAGCTGTTTTTT.